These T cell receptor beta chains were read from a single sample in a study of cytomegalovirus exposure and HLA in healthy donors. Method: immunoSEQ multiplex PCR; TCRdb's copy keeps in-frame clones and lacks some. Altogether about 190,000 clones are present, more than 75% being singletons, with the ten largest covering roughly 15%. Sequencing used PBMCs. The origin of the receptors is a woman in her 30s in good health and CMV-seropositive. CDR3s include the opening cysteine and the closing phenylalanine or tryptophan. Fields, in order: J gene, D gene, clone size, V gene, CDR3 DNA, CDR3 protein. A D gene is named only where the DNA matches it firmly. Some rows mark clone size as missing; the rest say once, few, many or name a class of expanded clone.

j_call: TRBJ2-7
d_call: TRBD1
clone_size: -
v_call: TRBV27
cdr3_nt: TGTGCCAGCAGTTCTGGACTCGACAGGGTTTACGAGCAGTACTTC
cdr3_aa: CASSSGLDRVYEQYF

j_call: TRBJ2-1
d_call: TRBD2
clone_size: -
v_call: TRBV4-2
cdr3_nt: TGTGCCAGCAGCCCAAAAACGGGGGGGGATAGGTTCTTC
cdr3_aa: CASSPKTGGDRFF

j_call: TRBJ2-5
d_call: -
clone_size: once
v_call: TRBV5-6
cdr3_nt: TGTGCCAGCAGCCTCAGATCTTCGTACCAAGAGACCCAGTACTTC
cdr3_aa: CASSLRSSYQETQYF

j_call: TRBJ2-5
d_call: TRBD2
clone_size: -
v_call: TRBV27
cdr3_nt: TGTGCCAGCAGTAAGGGACTAGCGGGAGGGGCGGAGACCCAGTACTTC
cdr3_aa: CASSKGLAGGAETQYF

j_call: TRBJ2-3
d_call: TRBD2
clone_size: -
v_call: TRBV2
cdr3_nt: TGTGCCAGCAGCACCCAAGGGGCTAGCGGGGGCACTAGCACAGATACGCAGTATTTT
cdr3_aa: CASSTQGASGGTSTDTQYF

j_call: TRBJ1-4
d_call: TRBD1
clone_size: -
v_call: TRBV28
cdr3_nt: TGTGCCAGCAGTTTCCGGGACAGGGGTGAAAAACTGTTTTTT
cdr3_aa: CASSFRDRGEKLFF

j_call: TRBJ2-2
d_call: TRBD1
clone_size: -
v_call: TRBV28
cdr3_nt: TGTGCCAGCAACCAACAGGGGGAGTCCACCGGGGAGCTGTTTTTT
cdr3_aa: CASNQQGESTGELFF

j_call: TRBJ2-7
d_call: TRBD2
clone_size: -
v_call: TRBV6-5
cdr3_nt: TGTGCCAGCAGTTCCCAGGGACTAGCCGCGGACGAGCAGTACTTC
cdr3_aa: CASSSQGLAADEQYF

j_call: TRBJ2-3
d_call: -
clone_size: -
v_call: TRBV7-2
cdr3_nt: TGTGCCAGCAGCTTATCATCAGGGTCAGATACGCAGTATTTT
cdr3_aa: CASSLSSGSDTQYF

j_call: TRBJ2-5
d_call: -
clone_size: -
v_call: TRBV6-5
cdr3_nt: TGTGCCAGCAGTTTATCAGGGGCGGGAGAGACCCAGTACTTC
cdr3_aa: CASSLSGAGETQYF

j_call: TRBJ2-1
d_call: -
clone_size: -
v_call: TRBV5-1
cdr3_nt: TGCGCCAGCAGCTTGACATCCCGAAACGTGAATGAGCAGTTCTTC
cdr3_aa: CASSLTSRNVNEQFF

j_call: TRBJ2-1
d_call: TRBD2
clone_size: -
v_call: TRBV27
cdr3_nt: TGTGCCAGCAGTGATCTAGCGGGAGGGCCGGGGGAGCAGTTCTTC
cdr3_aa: CASSDLAGGPGEQFF

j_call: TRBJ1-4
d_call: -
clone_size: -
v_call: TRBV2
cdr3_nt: TGTGCCAGCAGTGAAACAGGATCAACTAATGAAAAACTGTTTTTT
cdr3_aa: CASSETGSTNEKLFF

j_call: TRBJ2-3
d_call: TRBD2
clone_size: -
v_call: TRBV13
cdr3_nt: TGTGCCAGCAGCTTAGGGCCGGGAGGTCAGGGTACGCAGTATTTT
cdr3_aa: CASSLGPGGQGTQYF

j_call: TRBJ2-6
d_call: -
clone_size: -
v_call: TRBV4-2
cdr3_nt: TGTGCCAGCAGCCAACAGGCAAACTCTGGGGCCAACGTCCTGACTTTC
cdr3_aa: CASSQQANSGANVLTF

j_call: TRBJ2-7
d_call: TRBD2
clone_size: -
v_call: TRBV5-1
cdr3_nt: TGCGCCAGCAGCTCTCCTCCGGGACTAGCGGGGGGGCCTCACGAGCAGTACTTC
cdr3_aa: CASSSPPGLAGGPHEQYF

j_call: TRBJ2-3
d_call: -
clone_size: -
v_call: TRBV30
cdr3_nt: TGTGCCTTTCGGGTTTATGTTAATACGCAGTATTTT
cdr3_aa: CAFRVYVNTQYF

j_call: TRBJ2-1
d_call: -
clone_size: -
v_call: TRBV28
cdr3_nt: TGTGCCAGCAGTCGTTATAGCGGAGATTACAATGAGCAGTTCTTC
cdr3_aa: CASSRYSGDYNEQFF

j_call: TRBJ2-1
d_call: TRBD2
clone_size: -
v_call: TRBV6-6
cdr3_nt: TGTGCCAGCAGTTACGACGGGGGGGCAGGTGAGCAGTTCTTC
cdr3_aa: CASSYDGGAGEQFF

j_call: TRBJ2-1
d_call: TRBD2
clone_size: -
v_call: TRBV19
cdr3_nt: TGTGCCAGTATCAGGACTAGCGGCGAGAGTGAGCAGTTCTTC
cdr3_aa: CASIRTSGESEQFF

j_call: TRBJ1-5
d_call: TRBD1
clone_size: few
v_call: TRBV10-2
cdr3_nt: TGCGCCAGCAGTCCGGACAGGGTTCAGCCCCAGCATTTT
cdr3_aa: CASSPDRVQPQHF

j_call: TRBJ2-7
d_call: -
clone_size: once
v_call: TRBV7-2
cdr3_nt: TGTGCCAGCAGCTTAGATCGGGGGTACGAGCAGTACTTC
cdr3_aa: CASSLDRGYEQYF

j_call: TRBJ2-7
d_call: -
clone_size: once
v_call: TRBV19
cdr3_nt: TGTGCCAGTAGTATGGTGGGGGGTTTCTCCTACGAGCAGTACTTC
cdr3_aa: CASSMVGGFSYEQYF

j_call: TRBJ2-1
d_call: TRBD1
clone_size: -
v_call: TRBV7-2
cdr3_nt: TGTGCCAGCAGCTTAGTAGGGGGCAGACACAATGAGCAGTTCTTC
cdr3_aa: CASSLVGGRHNEQFF

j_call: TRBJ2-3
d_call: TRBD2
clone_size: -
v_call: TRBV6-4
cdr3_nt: TGTGCCAGCAGTGACGGCGTGGGAGGGGGCACAGATACGCAGTATTTT
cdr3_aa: CASSDGVGGGTDTQYF

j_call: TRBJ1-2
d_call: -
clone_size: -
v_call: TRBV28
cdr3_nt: TGTGCCAGCAGAATGAACAAGGAGCTGGGCTACACCTTC
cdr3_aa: CASRMNKELGYTF

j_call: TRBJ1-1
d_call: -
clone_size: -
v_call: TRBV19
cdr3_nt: TGTGCCAGTAGTAATCAGGGGCAGAACACTGAAGCTTTCTTT
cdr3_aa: CASSNQGQNTEAFF